This T cell receptor (beta chain) emerged from a study of glioma-infiltrating T cells after dendritic cell vaccination. This clone was seen a handful of times. J lost 0 bases, V lost 7 bases, and 7 bases had no gene match. The CDR3 contains 15 residues. Germline loops: CDR1 SGDLS, CDR2 YYNGEE. TCRdb's table, derived via immunoSEQ multiplex PCR, lists solely in-frame clones and lacks some. The sample has fewer than 85,000 clones, approximately 90% seen once. Specimen: blood, collected before dendritic cell vaccination. The clonotype was recovered from a human donor with glioblastoma. The V and J genes are TRBV9 and TRBJ2-1, with TRBD1 matching over 7 bases. CDR3 sequence (DNA): TGTGCCAGCGGCAATAGGGACAGCTCCTACAATGAGCAGTTCTTC. Translated, it gives CASGNRDSSYNEQFF.